These 27 T cell receptor beta chains were sequenced from one sample in a study of shared clonotypes between healthy human individuals. Data came from immunoSEQ multiplex PCR; TCRdb stores just in-frame clones and leaves some out. The data show fewer than 3 million clones, with around 90% seen just once and 0.37% held by the top ten. The sample consisted of naive CD4+ T cells from PBMCs. Subset in this sample: CD45RA+ positively selected. These receptors were taken from a man aged 18 to 29 in good health. Some clones in this sample may be carry-over from other donors' samples.

The chain has TRBV7-9 and TRBJ1-3, with unresolved D. In germline, CDR1 is SEHNR, CDR2 FQNEAQ (reference sequence). The CDR3 is made up of 13 amino acids. The V gene lost 5 bases and the J gene lost 4 bases, with 9 bases spanning the gap. The CDR3 is CASSPTPGNTIYF. CDR3 sequence (DNA): TGTGCCAGCAGCCCAACCCCCGGAAACACCATATATTTT.

CDR3 amino acids: CASSPSRRGSGGYTF. In nucleotides, the CDR3 is TGCGCCAGCAGTCCCTCCCGCAGGGGCTCGGGTGGCTACACCTTC. The gene calls are TRBV5-1 and TRBJ1-2, with D possibly being TRBD1 (6 bases). Germline CDR1 and CDR2: SGHRS and YFSETQ. Trimming took off 5 bases at V and 7 bases at J, with 21 bases between the two ends. The CDR3 totals 15 residues.

V usage is TRBV18 and J usage is TRBJ1-1; D may be TRBD1 (6 bases). Germline V gene sequence: CDR1 KGHSH, CDR2 LQKENI. The germline V and J ends were trimmed by 4 bases and 6 bases, with 24 bases remaining between them. The CDR3 runs 17 residues. CDR3 coding DNA: TGTGCCAGCTCACGCTCCCTCCCTTCGTGGGGGGCCCCTGAAGCTTTCTTT. Amino acid sequence: CASSRSLPSWGAPEAFF.

This clone showed up just a few times. The rearrangement links TRBV5-1 to TRBJ2-2; D ambiguous. This CDR3 comprises 13 residues. From germline, CDR1 is SGHRS and CDR2 YFSETQ. The V gene lost 5 bases and the J gene lost 10 bases, with 15 bases spanning the gap. CDR3 sequence: CASRVGLVPELFF. Written as DNA, the CDR3 is TGCGCCAGCAGGGTTGGTCTCGTCCCGGAGCTGTTTTTT.

The gene calls are TRBV29-1 and TRBJ2-3; weak D call: TRBD2 (7 bases). V was clipped by 4 bases and J by 10 bases, with 15 bases between them. The germline CDR1 and CDR2 sequences are SQVTM and ANQGSEA. The CDR3 consists of 12 residues. DNA for the CDR3: TGCAGCGTTGGGGGGCAGCGGGAATCGCAGTATTTT. This encodes CSVGGQRESQYF.

The CDR3 is CASSPGVGEQYF. Here the CDR3 DNA reads TGTGCCAGCAGCCCGGGAGTTGGCGAGCAGTACTTC. V is TRBV7-7 and J is TRBJ2-7, with D possibly being TRBD2 (6 bases). This CDR3 spans 12 amino acids. Trimming removed 5 bases at V and 6 bases at J, with 11 bases between. Germline V gene data show CDR1 as SSHAT and CDR2 as FNYEAQ (reference sequence).

The J gene is TRBJ2-1, the V gene TRBV27, with 7 nucleotides matching TRBD2. V was pared by 0 bases and J by 0 bases, with 2 bases of the junction left unmatched. Germline assignment: CDR1 MNHEY and CDR2 SMNVEV (reference sequence). The CDR3 extends over 16 amino acids. CDR3 DNA: TGTGCCAGCAGTTTATCTCGCGGGAGCTCCTACAATGAGCAGTTCTTC. It yields the protein CASSLSRGSSYNEQFF.

V gene TRBV7-6 combines with J gene TRBJ2-1, with D perhaps TRBD2 (7 bases). CDR3 length: 16 amino acids. V lost 1 base and J 1 base, leaving 11 bases between the germline ends. CDR1 and CDR2 from the germline V gene are SGHVS and FNYEAQ. CDR3 bases: TGTGCCAGCAGCTTAGTAGGGGGGGCATCCTACAATGAGCAGTTCTTC. This codes for CASSLVGGASYNEQFF.

J is TRBJ1-4 and V is TRBV2, with a weak D call TRBD1 (5 bases). The length of the CDR3 is 13 residues. CDR1 and CDR2 from the germline V gene are SNHLY and FYNNEI. V was shortened by 7 bases and J by 5 bases, with 11 bases between the two germline ends. The CDR3 DNA follows: TGTGCCAGCAAGACAGATCTAAATGAAAAACTGTTTTTT. Translated: CASKTDLNEKLFF.

The rearrangement joins TRBV15 to TRBJ2-6; tentative D call: TRBD1 (6 bases). Deletions cut 2 bases from V and 2 bases from J, with 10 bases between. Germline CDR1 is LNHNV and CDR2 is YYDKDF (reference sequence). CDR3 length equals 16 residues. The CDR3 DNA follows: TGTGCCACCAGCAGATCTCCAGGGGCTGGGGCCAACGTCCTGACTTTC. It encodes CATSRSPGAGANVLTF. Full variable domain (remainder filled in from reference TRBV15 and TRBJ2-6): DAMVIQNPRYQVTQFGKPVTLSCSQTLNHNVMYWYQQKSSQAPKLLFHYYDKDFNNEADTPDNFQSRRPNTSFCFLDIRSPGLGDTAMYLCATSRSPGAGANVLTFGAGSRLTVL.

The chain has TRBV5-1 and TRBJ2-3; D is possibly TRBD2 (7 bases). CDR3 size: 15 residues. Germline values: CDR1 SGHRS, CDR2 YFSETQ. The V and J ends lost 4 bases and 2 bases respectively, with 14 bases between them. CDR3 sequence reads: CASSPWGGLTDTQYF. DNA for the CDR3: TGCGCCAGCAGCCCGTGGGGGGGGCTCACAGATACGCAGTATTTT.

V gene TRBV27 combines with J gene TRBJ1-3, with D unclear. Trimming took 2 bases from V and 2 from J, leaving 22 bases between them. The CDR3 consists of 19 residues. Looked up from germline, CDR1 is MNHEY and CDR2 is SMNVEV (reference sequence). The CDR3 spells CASSLRANRLNGAGNTIYF. DNA for the CDR3: TGTGCCAGCAGTTTAAGGGCGAACCGGTTGAACGGCGCTGGAAACACCATATATTTT.

The CDR3 DNA sequence: TGTGCCAGCAGCTTGGGCGGGAGGGCTCCCTACGAGCAGTACTTC. Translating it yields CASSLGGRAPYEQYF. The chain is built from TRBV5-4 and TRBJ2-7; 9 bases are a match to TRBD2. The V gene's germline CDR1 is SGHNT and CDR2 YYREEE (reference sequence). This CDR3 has 15 amino acids. The V gene end was trimmed by 0 bases and the J gene end by 2 bases; junction bases not matched to a gene: 3.

The chain combines TRBV5-5 with TRBJ2-7, with D possibly called TRBD1 or TRBD2 (5 bases each). Trimming stripped 2 bases from V and 2 bases from J, with 11 bases between. CDR3 size: 14 residues. Per germline, CDR1 SGHKS and CDR2 YYEKEE (reference sequence). In DNA, the CDR3 is TGTGCCAGCAGCTTTGGGACCGTCCCCTACGAGCAGTACTTC. It is translated as CASSFGTVPYEQYF.

V usage is TRBV28 and J usage is TRBJ2-2, with 11 nucleotides matching TRBD2. The CDR3 extends over 15 amino acids. Germline trimming cut 7 bases from V and 7 bases from J; bases unmatched to any gene: 8. Germline assignment: CDR1 MDHEN and CDR2 SYDVKM. DNA of the CDR3: TGTGCCAGCAACTTGGGGCTAGCGGGAGGCGGGGAGCTGTTTTTT. Translated: CASNLGLAGGGELFF.

This chain connects TRBV11-2 to TRBJ2-2, with D perhaps TRBD1 or TRBD2 (5 bases each). With 6 bases removed from V and 2 bases from J, the gap between germline ends came to 13 bases. The germline V gene has CDR1 SGHAT and CDR2 FQNNGV. This CDR3 spans 15 amino acids. The DNA of the CDR3 is TGTGCCAGCAGGAGGACCGGGACCAACACCGGGGAGCTGTTTTTT. It specifies CASRRTGTNTGELFF.

CDR3 region: CASSLVGWSSGNTIYF. The DNA for the CDR3 is TGTGCCAGCAGCTTAGTTGGTTGGTCCTCTGGAAACACCATATATTTT. The chain is built from TRBV7-2 and TRBJ1-3; D is unresolved. V lost 1 base and J lost 0, with 10 bases in between. The CDR3 has 16 amino acids. Germline assignment: CDR1 SGHTA and CDR2 FQGNSA.

V and J are TRBV4-2 and TRBJ1-5, with a tentative D call TRBD1 (6 bases). This CDR3 has 15 amino acids. Looked up from germline, CDR1 is LGHNA and CDR2 is YNFKEQ. The V end lost 1 base, the J end lost 3 bases, and 10 bases lay between the germline ends. The CDR3: CASSQAWTVNQPQHF. The CDR3 bases are TGTGCCAGCAGCCAAGCGTGGACAGTCAATCAGCCCCAGCATTTT.

The chain carries TRBV5-6 and TRBJ1-2; 8 nucleotides line up with TRBD1. Looked up from germline, CDR1 is SGHDT and CDR2 is YYEEEE. The CDR3 sequence is 18 residues long. V trimming: 4 bases; J trimming: 3 bases; junction bases outside the gene matches: 17. CDR3 sequence reads: CASSPLFLVAGGDYGYTF. The CDR3, as DNA: TGTGCCAGCAGCCCCCTTTTCCTGGTTGCAGGGGGCGACTATGGCTACACCTTC. The full variable domain, in which reference TRBV5-6 and TRBJ1-2 provide the parts outside the CDR3, is DAGVTQSPTHLIKTRGQQVTLRCSPKSGHDTVSWYQQALGQGPQFIFQYYEEEERQRGNFPDRFSGHQFPNYSSELNVNALLLGDSALYLCASSPLFLVAGGDYGYTFGSGTRLTVV.

The chain links TRBV2 to TRBJ1-5, with D hard to call. Germline CDR1 SNHLY, CDR2 FYNNEI. Trimming left V 7 bases short and J 0 bases short, with 10 bases between. CDR3 size: 14 residues. The CDR3 DNA reads TGTGCCAGCACTCGGGATCGTAGCAATCAGCCCCAGCATTTT. Its protein product is CASTRDRSNQPQHF.

The chain carries TRBV4-1 and TRBJ2-1; TRBD2 aligns across 7 bases. The germline gives CDR1 MGHRA, CDR2 YSYEKL. The CDR3 covers 16 residues. The J segment lost 4 bases and the V segment lost 2 bases, leaving 8 bases of the junction unmatched. As DNA, the CDR3 is TGCGCCAGCAGCCAATCTCTATCGGGGGGATACAATGAGCAGTTCTTC. It codes for CASSQSLSGGYNEQFF.

Remarks on this clone: This sample includes further DNA sequences coding for the same CDR3. CDR3 protein: CASSLAGSYGYTF. CDR3 bases: TGTGCCAGCAGCCTCGCCGGGTCCTATGGCTACACCTTC. The gene calls are TRBV7-9 and TRBJ1-2; D is undetermined. The CDR3 extends over 13 amino acids. Trimming cost V 5 bases and J 4 bases, with 11 bases left between them. In germline, CDR1 is SEHNR, CDR2 FQNEAQ (reference sequence).

The CDR3 coding sequence is TGTGCCAGCAGCCAAGAGAGGTATGGCTACACCTTC. As protein: CASSQERYGYTF. The chain has TRBV14 and TRBJ1-2; D is unresolved. CDR1 and CDR2 (germline): SGHDN, FVKESK. The CDR3 totals 12 residues. The V end was cut by 0 bases, the J end by 5 bases, with 4 bases between.

This chain joins TRBV9 and TRBJ2-1; weak D call: TRBD2 (5 bases). This CDR3 has 15 amino acids. The V gene's germline CDR1 is SGDLS and CDR2 YYNGEE. V dropped 4 bases and J dropped 1 base, with 12 bases sitting between them. CDR3 sequence reads: CASSRAGPSYNEQFF. As DNA, the CDR3 is TGTGCCAGCAGCCGTGCGGGTCCTTCCTACAATGAGCAGTTCTTC. Filled out from reference TRBV9 and TRBJ2-1, the complete variable domain reads DSGVTQTPKHLITATGQRVTLRCSPRSGDLSVYWYQQSLDQGLQFLIQYYNGEERAKGNILERFSAQQFPDLHSELNLSSLELGDSALYFCASSRAGPSYNEQFFGPGTRLTVL.

The rearrangement uses TRBV19 and TRBJ1-5, with D perhaps TRBD1 (5 bases). CDR1 and CDR2 from the germline V gene are LNHDA and SQIVND (reference sequence). The V gene lost 3 bases and the J gene lost 5 bases, with 8 bases spanning the gap. This CDR3 contains 13 residues. CDR3 in amino acids: CASSIRRDQPQHF. Written as DNA, the CDR3 is TGTGCCAGTAGTATCCGCAGGGATCAGCCCCAGCATTTT.

This clone was detected once. The identical CDR3 is also encoded by other nucleotide sequences in the sample. CDR3 bases: TGCGCCAGCAGCTTAACAGGGGGCGAAGATACGCAGTATTTT. This gives the protein CASSLTGGEDTQYF. This chain uses TRBV5-1 with TRBJ2-3; 9 bases align to TRBD1. Germline-derived CDR1 and CDR2 are SGHRS and YFSETQ. V lost 2 bases, J lost 5 bases, and 3 bases stayed unmatched. This CDR3 has 14 amino acids.

Here the CDR3 DNA reads TGTGCCAGCAACTCCGGGACAGGGGCCCCCCGCTACTATGGCTACACCTTC. Protein sequence: CASNSGTGAPRYYGYTF. This chain joins TRBV13 and TRBJ1-2; 10 bases fit TRBD1. This CDR3 has 17 amino acids. J gave up 3 bases and V 7 bases, and 14 bases lay outside the gene matches. Germline V CDR1 and CDR2: PRHDT, FYEKMQ (reference sequence). Full variable domain (remainder filled in from reference TRBV13 and TRBJ1-2): AAGVIQSPRHLIKEKRETATLKCYPIPRHDTVYWYQQGPGQDPQFLISFYEKMQSDKGSIPDRFSAQQFSDYHSELNMSSLELGDSALYFCASNSGTGAPRYYGYTFGSGTRLTVV.